This TCR beta chain was recorded in a study of blood T cell repertoires in COVID-19. In the study overall: The United States, Italy and Spain provided the acute and convalescent COVID-19 samples. The cDNA or gDNA used as material had been derived from T cells, B-cell-depleted T cells, or PBMCs.

In the original workflow: Reference gene primer amplification gave nucleated cell count estimates. Method: immunoSEQ multiplex PCR; TCRdb's copy keeps in-frame clones and lacks some. V and J calls and clone size follow that table, whereas D and trimming were derived from the DNA. The repertoire includes roughly 50,000 clones, 70% to 90% of them detected once, and 12% sits in the top ten. Trimming cost V 0 bases and J 0 bases; bases outside gene matches: 4. Germline V gives CDR1 MNHEY, CDR2 SVGAGI. The CDR3 runs to 16 residues. V and J are TRBV6-5 and TRBJ1-1, with 7 bases fitting TRBD1. This clonotype was sampled from a man aged 65 to 79 with active COVID-19. Sequences were obtained from peripheral blood. In DNA, the CDR3 is TGTGCCAGCAGTTACTCGAGGGACAGCATGAACACTGAAGCTTTCTTT. It specifies CASSYSRDSMNTEAFF.